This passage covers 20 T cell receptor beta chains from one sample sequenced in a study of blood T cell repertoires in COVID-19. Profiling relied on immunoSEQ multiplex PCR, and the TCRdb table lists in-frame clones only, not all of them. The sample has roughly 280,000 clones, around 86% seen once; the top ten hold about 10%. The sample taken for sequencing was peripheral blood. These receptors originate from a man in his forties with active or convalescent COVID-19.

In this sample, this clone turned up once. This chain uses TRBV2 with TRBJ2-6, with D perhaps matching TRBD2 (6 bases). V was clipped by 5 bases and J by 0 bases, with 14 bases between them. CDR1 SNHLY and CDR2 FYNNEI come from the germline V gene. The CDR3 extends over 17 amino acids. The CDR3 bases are TGTGCCAGCAGTCACCGGGACTCTGGCTCTGGGGCCAACGTCCTGACTTTC. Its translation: CASSHRDSGSGANVLTF.

The CDR3 DNA follows: TGCGCCAGCACTAGAGGAAACACCATATATTTT. Its translation: CASTRGNTIYF. The chain recombines TRBV5-1 with TRBJ1-3; D gene unclear. Germline CDR1 SGHRS, CDR2 YFSETQ. The ends were cut back, 6 bases at V and 4 bases at J, with 5 bases in the middle. The CDR3 is 11 residues long.

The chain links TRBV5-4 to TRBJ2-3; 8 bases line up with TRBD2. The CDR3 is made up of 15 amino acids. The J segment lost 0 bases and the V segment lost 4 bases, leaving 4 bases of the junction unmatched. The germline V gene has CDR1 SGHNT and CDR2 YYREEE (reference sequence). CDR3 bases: TGTGCCAGCAGCCCGGGGGGGCAGAGCACAGATACGCAGTATTTT. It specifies CASSPGGQSTDTQYF.

CDR3 in DNA: TGTGCCTGGTCCTCCAAAGGACTAGCGGGGAGCCGGGAGTTCTTC. Translation gives CAWSSKGLAGSREFF. V usage is TRBV30 and J usage is TRBJ2-1; 12 bases agree with TRBD2. Germline V CDR1 and CDR2: GTSNPN, SVGIG (reference sequence). The ends lost 5 bases at V and 14 bases at J; junction bases unmatched: 16. The CDR3 contains 15 residues.

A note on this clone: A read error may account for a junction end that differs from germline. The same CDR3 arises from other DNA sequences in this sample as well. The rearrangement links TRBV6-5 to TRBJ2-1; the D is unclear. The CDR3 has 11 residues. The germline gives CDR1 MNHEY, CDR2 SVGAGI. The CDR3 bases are TGTGCCAGCCGTCAGTCCCATGAACAGTTCTTC. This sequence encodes CASRQSHEQFF.

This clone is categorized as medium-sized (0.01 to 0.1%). CDR3 sequence reads: CSVEDPGQSSYNEQFF. DNA for the CDR3: TGCAGCGTTGAGGACCCGGGACAAAGCTCCTACAATGAGCAGTTCTTC. The V and J genes are TRBV29-1 and TRBJ2-1; D is perhaps TRBD1 (6 bases). From germline, CDR1 is SQVTM and CDR2 ANQGSEA. The germline V and J ends were trimmed by 3 bases and 0 bases, with 15 bases remaining between them. The CDR3 length is 16 residues.

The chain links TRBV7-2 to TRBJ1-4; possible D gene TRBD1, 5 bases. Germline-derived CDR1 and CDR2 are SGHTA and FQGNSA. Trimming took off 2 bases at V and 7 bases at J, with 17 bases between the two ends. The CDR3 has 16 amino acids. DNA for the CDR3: TGTGCCAGCAGCTTAAGGGGTGGGCAGCAAAGTGAAAAACTGTTTTTT. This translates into CASSLRGGQQSEKLFF.

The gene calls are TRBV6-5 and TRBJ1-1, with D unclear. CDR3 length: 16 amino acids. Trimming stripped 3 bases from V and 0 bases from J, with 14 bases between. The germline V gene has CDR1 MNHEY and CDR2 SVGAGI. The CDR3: CASSYWENTLNTEAFF. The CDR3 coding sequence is TGTGCCAGCAGTTATTGGGAGAATACACTGAACACTGAAGCTTTCTTT.

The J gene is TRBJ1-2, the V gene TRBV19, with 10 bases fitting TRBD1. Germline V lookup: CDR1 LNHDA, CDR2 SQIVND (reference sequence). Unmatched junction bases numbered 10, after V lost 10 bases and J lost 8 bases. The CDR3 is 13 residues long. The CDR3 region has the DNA TGTGCCATCAAGGGGACAGGGGTTCTCGGCTACACCTTC. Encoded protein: CAIKGTGVLGYTF.

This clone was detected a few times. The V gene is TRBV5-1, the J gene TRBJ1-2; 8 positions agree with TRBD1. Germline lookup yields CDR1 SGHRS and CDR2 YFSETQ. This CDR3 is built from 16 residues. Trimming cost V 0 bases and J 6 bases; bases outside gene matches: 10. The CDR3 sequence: CASSLARSGGVDGYTF. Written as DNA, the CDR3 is TGCGCCAGCAGCTTGGCCCGGTCAGGGGGCGTCGATGGCTACACCTTC.

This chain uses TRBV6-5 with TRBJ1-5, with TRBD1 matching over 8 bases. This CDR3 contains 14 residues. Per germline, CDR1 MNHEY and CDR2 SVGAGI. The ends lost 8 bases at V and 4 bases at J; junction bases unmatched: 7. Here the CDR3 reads CASVPRDRNQPQHF. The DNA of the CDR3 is TGTGCCAGCGTCCCCCGGGACAGGAATCAGCCCCAGCATTTT.

CDR3 amino acids: CASFGGLSSGRYEQYF. CDR3 bases: TGTGCCAGCTTTGGGGGGCTTTCTAGCGGGAGATACGAGCAGTACTTC. The chain couples TRBV25-1 to TRBJ2-7; 10 bases match TRBD2. The CDR3 sequence is 16 residues long. Germline V gene sequence: CDR1 MGHDK, CDR2 SYGVNS. The V gene end was trimmed by 8 bases and the J gene end by 4 bases; junction bases not matched to a gene: 14.

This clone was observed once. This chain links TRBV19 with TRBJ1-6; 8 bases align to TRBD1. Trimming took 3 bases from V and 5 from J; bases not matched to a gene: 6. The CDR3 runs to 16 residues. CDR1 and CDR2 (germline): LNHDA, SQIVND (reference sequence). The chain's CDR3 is CASSIPPGGHNSPLHF. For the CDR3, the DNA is TGTGCCAGTAGTATCCCACCAGGGGGCCATAATTCACCCCTCCACTTT.

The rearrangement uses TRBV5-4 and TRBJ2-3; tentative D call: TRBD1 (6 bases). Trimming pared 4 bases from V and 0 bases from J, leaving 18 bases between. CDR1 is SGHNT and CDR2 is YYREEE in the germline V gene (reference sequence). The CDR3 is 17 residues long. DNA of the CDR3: TGTGCCAGCAGCCCCGGTGAGGGGGTCGCTAGCACAGATACGCAGTATTTT. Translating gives CASSPGEGVASTDTQYF. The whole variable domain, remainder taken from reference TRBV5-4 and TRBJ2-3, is ETGVTQSPTHLIKTRGQQVTLRCSSQSGHNTVSWYQQALGQGPQFIFQYYREEENGRGNFPPRFSGLQFPNYSSELNVNALELDDSALYLCASSPGEGVASTDTQYFGPGTRLTVL.

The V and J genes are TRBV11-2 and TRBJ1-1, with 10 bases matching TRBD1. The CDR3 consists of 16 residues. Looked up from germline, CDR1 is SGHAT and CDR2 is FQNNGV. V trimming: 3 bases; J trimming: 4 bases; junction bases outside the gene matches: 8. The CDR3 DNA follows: TGTGCCAGCAGCTTTGGACAGGGGGAGAGACCCACTGAAGCTTTCTTT. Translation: CASSFGQGERPTEAFF.

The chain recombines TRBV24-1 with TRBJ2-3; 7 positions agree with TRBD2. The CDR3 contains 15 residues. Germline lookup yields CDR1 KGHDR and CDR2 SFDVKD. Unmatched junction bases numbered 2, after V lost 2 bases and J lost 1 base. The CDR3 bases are TGTGCCACCAGTGATTATACTAGCGGCACAGATACGCAGTATTTT. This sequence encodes CATSDYTSGTDTQYF.

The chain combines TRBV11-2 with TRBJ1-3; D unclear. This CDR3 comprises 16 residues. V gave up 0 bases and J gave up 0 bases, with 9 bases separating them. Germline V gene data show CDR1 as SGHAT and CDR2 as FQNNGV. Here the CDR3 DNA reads TGTGCCAGCAGCTTAGATGAGTTTCCCTCTGGAAACACCATATATTTT. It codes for CASSLDEFPSGNTIYF.

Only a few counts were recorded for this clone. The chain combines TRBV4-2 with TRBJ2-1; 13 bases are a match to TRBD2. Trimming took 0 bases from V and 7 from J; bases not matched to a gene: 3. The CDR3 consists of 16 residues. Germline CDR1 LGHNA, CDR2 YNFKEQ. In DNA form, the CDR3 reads TGTGCCAGCAGCCAAGATACTAGCGGGGGGGGAAATGAGCAGTTCTTC. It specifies CASSQDTSGGGNEQFF.

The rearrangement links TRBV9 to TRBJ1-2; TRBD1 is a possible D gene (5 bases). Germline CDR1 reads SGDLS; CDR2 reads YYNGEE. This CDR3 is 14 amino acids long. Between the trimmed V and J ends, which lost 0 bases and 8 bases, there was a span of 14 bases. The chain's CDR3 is CASSVGFGGGGYTF. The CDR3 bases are TGTGCCAGCAGCGTAGGTTTCGGGGGAGGCGGCTACACCTTC.

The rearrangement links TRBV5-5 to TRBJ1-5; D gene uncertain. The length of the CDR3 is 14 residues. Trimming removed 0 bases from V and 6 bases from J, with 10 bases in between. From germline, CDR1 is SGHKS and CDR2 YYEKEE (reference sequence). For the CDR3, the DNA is TGTGCCAGCAGCTTGGTCAGAGGATCTCAGCCCCAGCATTTT. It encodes CASSLVRGSQPQHF.